The 4 T cell receptor beta chains in this list originate from one sample, sequenced in a study of siplizumab effects on memory and regulatory T cells. The table came from immunoSEQ multiplex PCR; TCRdb's copy has only in-frame clones and leaves some out. The data show approximately 68,000 clones, with less than 95% seen just once and over 25% held by the top ten. The specimen sequenced was CD8+ T cells sorted from blood. These receptors all stem from a human donor in good health.

The rearrangement links TRBV5-5 to TRBJ2-7, with no clear D. Germline V gene lookup returns CDR1 SGHKS and CDR2 YYEKEE (reference sequence). V gave up 0 bases and J gave up 5 bases, with 6 bases separating them. This CDR3 is built from 12 residues. CDR3 DNA: TGTGCCAGCAGCTTGGTCGTCAACGAGCAGTACTTC. It is translated as CASSLVVNEQYF.

V and J are TRBV6-5 and TRBJ2-5; TRBD1 matches 8 bases. This CDR3 has 15 residues. CDR1 and CDR2 from the germline V gene are MNHEY and SVGAGI. V lost 0 bases to trimming and J lost 5 bases; unmatched junction nucleotides: 5. CDR3 residues: CASSYSTGDGETQYF. In nucleotides, the CDR3 is TGTGCCAGCAGTTACTCGACAGGGGATGGGGAGACCCAGTACTTC.

The chain recombines TRBV27 with TRBJ2-3, with D perhaps TRBD1 (6 bases). Germline V lookup: CDR1 MNHEY, CDR2 SMNVEV (reference sequence). The CDR3 totals 13 residues. Trimming took 5 bases from V and 8 from J, leaving 14 bases between them. The CDR3 loop reads CASSLRGIRTQYF. As DNA, the CDR3 is TGTGCCAGCAGTCTAAGGGGGATCCGTACGCAGTATTTT.

The chain uses TRBV5-6 and TRBJ2-7; tentatively, D is TRBD2 (6 bases). Trimming stripped 0 bases from V and 4 bases from J, with 11 bases between. Per the germline V gene, CDR1 is SGHDT and CDR2 is YYEEEE. CDR3 length: 14 residues. The CDR3 DNA follows: TGTGCCAGCAGCTTGGGGTCGGGGAGGTACGAGCAGTACTTC. Translated: CASSLGSGRYEQYF. Supplemented by reference TRBV5-6 and TRBJ2-7, the full variable domain reads DAGVTQSPTHLIKTRGQQVTLRCSPKSGHDTVSWYQQALGQGPQFIFQYYEEEERQRGNFPDRFSGHQFPNYSSELNVNALLLGDSALYLCASSLGSGRYEQYFGPGTRLTVT.